This T cell receptor (beta chain) was identified in a study of memory CD4+ T cells and cytomegalovirus serostatus. Study at large: Donors were healthy Belgian adults, 10 or so CMV seropositive and about two dozen seronegative. Study-wide points: A US-trained random forest predicted CMV serostatus with median AUC around 0.91.

In the case of this clone: Antigen specificity is unknown.

The V gene lost 1 base and the J gene lost 4 bases, with 14 bases spanning the gap. The germline gives CDR1 SGHDT, CDR2 YYEEEE. The CDR3 consists of 15 residues. Single viable CD3+CD4+CD8-CD45RO+ cells were sorted as the memory CD4+ T cells. Donors' CMV status reflects serum IgG against pp150, pp28, p38, p52. CD4+ T cells were isolated by positive magnetic selection. Sequenced by immunoSEQ multiplex PCR; TCRdb stores in-frame clones only, minus some. Among about 50,000 clones, 82% were seen once, and the ten largest hold around 0.6%. Sequences were obtained from memory CD4+ T cells from blood. The TCR comes from an adult in good health and CMV-seronegative. This sequence joins TRBV5-6 and TRBJ1-2; possibly TRBD1 for D (5 bases). CDR3 DNA: TGTGCCAGCAGCTTGTCGAGGACAACTTTCTATGGCTACACCTTC. Its translation is CASSLSRTTFYGYTF. The variable domain in full, with the rest retrieved from reference TRBV5-6 and TRBJ1-2, is DAGVTQSPTHLIKTRGQQVTLRCSPKSGHDTVSWYQQALGQGPQFIFQYYEEEERQRGNFPDRFSGHQFPNYSSELNVNALLLGDSALYLCASSLSRTTFYGYTFGSGTRLTVV.